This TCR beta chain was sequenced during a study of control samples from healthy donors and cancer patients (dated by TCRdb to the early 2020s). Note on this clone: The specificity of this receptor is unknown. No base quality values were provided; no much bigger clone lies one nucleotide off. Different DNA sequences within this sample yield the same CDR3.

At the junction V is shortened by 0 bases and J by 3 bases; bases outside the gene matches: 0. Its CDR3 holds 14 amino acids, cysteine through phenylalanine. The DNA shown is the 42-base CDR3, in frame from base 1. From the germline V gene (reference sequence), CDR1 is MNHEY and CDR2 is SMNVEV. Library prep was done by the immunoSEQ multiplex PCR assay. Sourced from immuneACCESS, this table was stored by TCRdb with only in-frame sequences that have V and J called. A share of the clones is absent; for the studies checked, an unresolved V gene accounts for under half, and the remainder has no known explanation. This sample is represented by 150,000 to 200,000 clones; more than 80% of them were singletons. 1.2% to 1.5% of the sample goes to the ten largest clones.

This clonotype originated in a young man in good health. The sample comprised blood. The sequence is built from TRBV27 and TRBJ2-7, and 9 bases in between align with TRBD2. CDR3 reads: CASSLSSGSYEQYF. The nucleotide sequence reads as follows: TGTGCCAGCAGTTTATCTAGCGGGAGCTACGAGCAGTACTTC.